This T cell receptor beta chain derives from a study of blood T cell repertoires in COVID-19. Across the study: Spain, Italy and the United States supplied samples that represented acute and convalescent COVID-19.

Here immunoSEQ multiplex PCR was the method, and the copy in TCRdb shows in-frame clones only, minus some. This sample has 180,000 or so clones; more than 85% occur once, and the top ten carry roughly 0.95%. CDR3 length: 11 residues. Germline lookup yields CDR1 SGHRS and CDR2 YFSETQ. Trimming pared 4 bases from V and 12 bases from J, leaving 11 bases between. The source material was peripheral blood. The clonotype originates from a young man with acute or convalescent COVID-19. The chain couples TRBV5-1 to TRBJ2-1, with TRBD1 as a possible D gene (6 bases). The CDR3 loop is CASSIDRRQFF. DNA of the CDR3: TGCGCCAGCAGCATCGACAGGAGGCAGTTCTTC. Full variable domain (rest looked up from reference TRBV5-1 and TRBJ2-1): KAGVTQTPRYLIKTRGQQVTLSCSPISGHRSVSWYQQTPGQGLQFLFEYFSETQRNKGNFPGRFSGRQFSNSRSEMNVSTLELGDSALYLCASSIDRRQFFGPGTRLTVL.